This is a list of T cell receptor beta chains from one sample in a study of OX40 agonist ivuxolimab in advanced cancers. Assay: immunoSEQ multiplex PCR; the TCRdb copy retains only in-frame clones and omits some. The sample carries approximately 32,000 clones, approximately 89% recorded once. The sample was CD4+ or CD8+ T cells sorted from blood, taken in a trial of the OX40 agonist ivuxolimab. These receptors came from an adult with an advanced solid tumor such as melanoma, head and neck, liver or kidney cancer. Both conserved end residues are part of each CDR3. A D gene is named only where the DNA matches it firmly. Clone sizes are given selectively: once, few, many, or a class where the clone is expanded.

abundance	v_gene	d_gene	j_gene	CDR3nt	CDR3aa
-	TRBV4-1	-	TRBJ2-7	TGCGCCAGCAGCCAAGATTGGGCTAATACCCTCCGCGAGCAGTACTTC	CASSQDWANTLREQYF
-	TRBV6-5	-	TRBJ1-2	TGTGCCAGCAGTTCCGGGACAAACTACTATGGCTACACCTTC	CASSSGTNYYGYTF
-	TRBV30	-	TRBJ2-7	TGTGCCTTCCCACTAGGCGGAAACTACGGGCAGTACTTC	CAFPLGGNYGQYF
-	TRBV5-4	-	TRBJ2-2	TGTGCCAGCAGCTCCGGTGGGCTAAACACCGGGGAGCTGTTTTTT	CASSSGGLNTGELFF
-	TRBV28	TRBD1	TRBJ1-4	TGTGCCAGCAGTACAATCGCAGGGGGCGATGTCGAAAAACTGTTTTTT	CASSTIAGGDVEKLFF
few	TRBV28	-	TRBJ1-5	TGTGCCAGCAGTCAGACCTTCTCAGCCCAGCATTTT	CASSQTFSAQHF
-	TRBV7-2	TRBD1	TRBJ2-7	TGTGCCAGCAGCTTGCGACAGGGGGGCGCGAAGTCCTACGAGCAGTACTTC	CASSLRQGGAKSYEQYF
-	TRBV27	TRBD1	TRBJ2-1	TGTGCCAGCACCCAGAGGACAGGGCCGTTCTACAATGAGCAGTTCTTC	CASTQRTGPFYNEQFF
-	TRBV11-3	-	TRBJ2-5	TGTGCCAGCAGCTTTGGCGAGGGAGAGACCCAGTACTTC	CASSFGEGETQYF
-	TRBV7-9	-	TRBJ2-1	TGTGCCAGCAGCTTAGCTGAAGGGGGCAATGAGCAGTTCTTC	CASSLAEGGNEQFF
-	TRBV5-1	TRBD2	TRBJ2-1	TGCGCCAGCAGCTTGGGACTAGCGGACTACAATGAGCAGTTCTTC	CASSLGLADYNEQFF